A selection of T cell receptor beta chains follows, all from one sample in a study of technical replicates of blood from a few donors. Sequencing used immunoSEQ multiplex PCR; TCRdb keeps in-frame clones, though not all of them. The sample includes about 84,000 clones, 93% of them seen just once. The sequencing sample was made of T cells isolated from PBMCs. Receptor source: a human donor in good health. Each CDR3 is given with its conserved first and last residue. A D gene is named only where the DNA matches it firmly. Part of the rows lack a size; the others show once, few, many or a class for expanded clones.

J gene,clone size,D gene,V gene,CDR3 protein,CDR3 DNA
TRBJ1-4,NA,TRBD1,TRBV30,CALDRVYEKLFF,TGTGCCTTGGACAGGGTTTATGAAAAACTGTTTTTT
TRBJ1-4,NA,NA,TRBV13,CASSLGQGGEKLFF,TGTGCCAGCAGCTTAGGTCAGGGTGGTGAAAAACTGTTTTTT
TRBJ2-2,NA,NA,TRBV5-1,CASSFSDGAGELFF,TGCGCCAGCAGCTTTTCTGACGGAGCCGGGGAGCTGTTTTTT
TRBJ2-5,NA,TRBD1,TRBV7-8,CASLQTGGLLETQYF,TGTGCCAGCCTTCAGACAGGGGGCTTACTAGAGACCCAGTACTTC
TRBJ2-7,NA,NA,TRBV4-1,CASSHLGGYEQYF,TGCGCCAGCAGCCATCTAGGGGGATACGAGCAGTACTTC
TRBJ2-5,NA,NA,TRBV11-2,CASFSGAGSQETQYF,TGTGCCAGCTTCTCTGGGGCGGGGAGCCAAGAGACCCAGTACTTC
TRBJ2-1,NA,NA,TRBV6-6,CASSYSPAGNEQFF,TGTGCCAGCAGTTACTCCCCAGCGGGCAATGAGCAGTTCTTC
TRBJ2-3,NA,NA,TRBV7-8,CASSLSGGTQYF,TGTGCCAGCAGCCTATCCGGAGGTACGCAGTATTTT
TRBJ1-4,NA,NA,TRBV20-1,CSVVFREKLFF,TGCAGTGTTGTCTTCAGGGAAAAACTGTTTTTT
TRBJ1-5,NA,NA,TRBV7-8,CASSTARELSNQPQHF,TGTGCCAGCAGCACAGCCAGGGAATTAAGCAATCAGCCCCAGCATTTT
TRBJ2-2,NA,NA,TRBV6-5,CASSYSLYGELFF,TGTGCCAGCAGTTATAGCCTATACGGGGAGCTGTTTTTT
TRBJ1-2,NA,TRBD1,TRBV28,CASRKVNRGGYTF,TGTGCCAGCAGGAAGGTTAACAGGGGAGGCTACACCTTC
TRBJ1-5,NA,NA,TRBV28,CASSQTTGDSQPQHF,TGTGCCAGCAGTCAAACGACGGGGGATTCCCAGCCCCAGCATTTT
TRBJ2-1,NA,TRBD2,TRBV29-1,CSVERGVIPDEQFF,TGCAGCGTCGAGCGGGGGGTGATTCCCGATGAGCAGTTCTTC
TRBJ1-2,NA,NA,TRBV5-5,CASSLGQDPRGGVYGYTF,TGTGCCAGCAGCTTAGGTCAGGATCCTCGGGGAGGAGTATATGGCTACACCTTC
TRBJ2-5,NA,TRBD2,TRBV7-8,CASTPGGGRLGETQYF,TGTGCCAGCACCCCCGGGGGCGGGAGGTTAGGAGAGACCCAGTACTTC
TRBJ1-3,NA,NA,TRBV19,CASSIEGQRPGNTIYF,TGTGCCAGTAGTATAGAAGGCCAGCGACCTGGAAACACCATATATTTT
TRBJ1-2,NA,NA,TRBV4-1,CASSQGTGLTYGYTF,TGCGCCAGCAGCCAAGGAACAGGGCTAACCTATGGCTACACCTTC
TRBJ1-5,NA,NA,TRBV18,CASSPGAGSLQPQHF,TGTGCCAGCTCACCAGGGGCAGGGTCTTTGCAGCCCCAGCATTTT
TRBJ2-7,once,TRBD1,TRBV10-3,CAIRQGASYEQYF,TGTGCCATCAGACAGGGGGCAAGCTACGAGCAGTACTTC
TRBJ1-5,NA,NA,TRBV7-2,CASSPRYSNQPQHF,TGTGCCAGCAGTCCGCGGTATAGCAATCAGCCCCAGCATTTT
TRBJ2-5,NA,NA,TRBV11-2,CASSFHRAETQYF,TGTGCCAGCAGCTTCCACAGGGCAGAGACCCAGTACTTC
TRBJ1-5,NA,NA,TRBV6-1,CASAPRIVPNQPQHF,TGTGCCAGTGCACCGCGTATAGTACCCAATCAGCCCCAGCATTTT
TRBJ1-2,NA,NA,TRBV11-3,CASSPGPGEDRATNYGYTF,TGTGCCAGCAGCCCAGGGCCGGGGGAGGACCGGGCGACTAACTATGGCTACACCTTC
TRBJ2-7,NA,NA,TRBV10-2,CASSESGAPTLYEQYF,TGCGCCAGCAGTGAGTCGGGCGCCCCAACCCTGTACGAGCAGTACTTC
TRBJ1-1,NA,TRBD1,TRBV28,CASSLFGQGAVGRAFF,TGTGCCAGCAGTTTATTTGGTCAGGGGGCGGTAGGGAGAGCTTTCTTT
TRBJ1-1,NA,NA,TRBV28,CASSLTGTEAFF,TGTGCCAGCAGTTTAACGGGCACTGAAGCTTTCTTT
TRBJ1-1,NA,NA,TRBV5-6,CASSHRPQFYTEAFF,TGTGCCAGCAGCCATAGGCCACAGTTTTACACTGAAGCTTTCTTT
TRBJ1-1,NA,NA,TRBV25-1,CASTRGGTEAFF,TGTGCCAGCACCCGGGGAGGAACTGAAGCTTTCTTT
TRBJ2-2,NA,NA,TRBV5-5,CASDRSAGELFF,TGTGCCAGCGACAGATCGGCCGGGGAGCTGTTTTTT
TRBJ2-7,NA,NA,TRBV6-5,CASSPDRKGVYEQYF,TGTGCCAGCAGTCCCGACAGAAAAGGAGTCTACGAGCAGTACTTC
TRBJ2-7,NA,NA,TRBV7-9,CASSIEAGQVVYEQYF,TGTGCCAGCAGCATAGAAGCGGGACAGGTGGTCTACGAGCAGTACTTC